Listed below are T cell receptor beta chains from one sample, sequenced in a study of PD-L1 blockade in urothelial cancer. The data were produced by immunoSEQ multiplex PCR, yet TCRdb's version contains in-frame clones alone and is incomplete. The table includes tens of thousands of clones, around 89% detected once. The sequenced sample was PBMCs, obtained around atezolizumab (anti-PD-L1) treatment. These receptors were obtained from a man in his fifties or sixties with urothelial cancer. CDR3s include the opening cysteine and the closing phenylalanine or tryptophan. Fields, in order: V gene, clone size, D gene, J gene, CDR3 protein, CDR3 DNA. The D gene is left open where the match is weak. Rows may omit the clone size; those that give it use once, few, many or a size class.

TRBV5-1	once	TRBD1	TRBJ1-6	CASSFSGTANSPLHF	TGCGCCAGCAGCTTTTCCGGGACAGCCAATTCACCCCTCCACTTT
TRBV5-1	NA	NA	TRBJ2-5	CASSLGYRGSQETQYF	TGCGCCAGCAGCTTGGGGTATCGGGGGTCTCAAGAGACCCAGTACTTC
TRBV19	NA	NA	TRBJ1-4	CASSIDRRRGSNEKLFF	TGTGCCAGTAGTATAGATCGCCGTAGGGGTTCTAATGAAAAACTGTTTTTT
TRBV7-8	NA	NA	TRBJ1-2	CASSPEAMGGFNAYGYTF	TGTGCCAGCAGCCCTGAGGCGATGGGCGGGTTTAATGCCTATGGCTACACCTTC
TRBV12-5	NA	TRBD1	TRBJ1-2	CASGSDRAGYTF	TGTGCTAGTGGTTCGGACAGGGCTGGCTACACCTTC
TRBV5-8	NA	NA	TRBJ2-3	CASSLGATPFTGTQYF	TGTGCCAGCAGCTTGGGTGCGACTCCTTTCACAGGTACGCAGTATTTT
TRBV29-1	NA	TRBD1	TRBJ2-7	CSVDRGNYEQYF	TGCAGCGTGGACAGGGGAAACTACGAGCAGTACTTC
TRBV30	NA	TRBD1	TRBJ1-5	CAWSAGGGQPQHF	TGTGCCTGGAGCGCAGGGGGCGGGCAGCCCCAGCATTTT
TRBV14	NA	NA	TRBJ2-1	CASSQEQPNSYNEQFF	TGTGCCAGCAGCCAAGAACAGCCCAATTCCTACAATGAGCAGTTCTTC
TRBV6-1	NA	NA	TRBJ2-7	CASSAARSYEQYF	TGTGCCAGCAGTGCTGCGCGCTCCTACGAGCAGTACTTC